This record covers a single TCR beta chain. The data were obtained in a study of identical twins. V lost 3 bases and J lost 9, with 15 bases in between. Germline assignment: CDR1 SNHLY and CDR2 FYNNEI. This CDR3 contains 14 residues. TCRdb reprocessed the 5' RACE reads with MiXCR, giving one entry per CDR3 protein. The repertoire includes fewer than 20,000 distinct CDR3 sequences, 69% of them detected once, and 5% to 7% sits in the top ten. This rearrangement joins TRBV2 to TRBJ2-1; the D is unclear. The clonotype originates from a young woman in good health. This table probably holds off-target reads from a library built for another chain. The specimen sequenced was memory (CD45RO+) T cells sorted from blood. The CDR3 sequence: CASSETTLKGEQFF. As DNA, the CDR3 is TGTGCCAGCAGTGAGACGACGCTCAAGGGTGAGCAGTTCTTC. The entire variable domain, with the rest obtained from reference TRBV2 and TRBJ2-1, is as follows: EPEVTQTPSHQVTQMGQEVILRCVPISNHLYFYWYRQILGQKVEFLVSFYNNEISEKSEIFDDQFSVERPDGSNFTLKIRSTKLEDSAMYFCASSETTLKGEQFFGPGTRLTVL.